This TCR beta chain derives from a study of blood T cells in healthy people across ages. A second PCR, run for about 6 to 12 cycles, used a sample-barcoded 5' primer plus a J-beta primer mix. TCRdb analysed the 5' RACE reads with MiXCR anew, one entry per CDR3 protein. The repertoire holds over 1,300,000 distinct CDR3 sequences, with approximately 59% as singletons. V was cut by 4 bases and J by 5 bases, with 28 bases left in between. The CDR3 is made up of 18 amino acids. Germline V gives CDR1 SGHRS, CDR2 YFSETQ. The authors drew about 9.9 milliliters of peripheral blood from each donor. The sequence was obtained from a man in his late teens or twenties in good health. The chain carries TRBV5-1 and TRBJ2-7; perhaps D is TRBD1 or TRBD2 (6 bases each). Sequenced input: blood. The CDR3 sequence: CASSPGGQGPSRVHEQYF. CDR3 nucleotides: TGCGCCAGCAGCCCTGGGGGGCAGGGCCCCTCTCGGGTACACGAGCAGTACTTC.